This entry lists 32 T cell receptor beta chains sequenced from one sample in a study of early stage breast cancer tumors. TCRdb's table, derived via immunoSEQ multiplex PCR, lists solely in-frame clones and lacks some. In the table there are roughly 9,900 clones, almost 65% of which are singletons. Material for sequencing was breast tumor tissue. The receptors shown here come from a person in their sixties with breast cancer.

The chain recombines TRBV18 with TRBJ1-4, with no clear D. The CDR3 is 14 residues long. The V and J ends lost 8 bases and 5 bases respectively, with 15 bases between them. Germline V gene lookup returns CDR1 KGHSH and CDR2 LQKENI. The chain's CDR3 is CASLGSLGNEKLFF. For the CDR3, the DNA is TGTGCCAGCCTAGGGAGTCTGGGGAATGAAAAACTGTTTTTT.

The gene calls are TRBV7-8 and TRBJ1-1; D gene uncertain. V lost 5 bases to trimming and J lost 3 bases, with 10 bases between them. This CDR3 contains 13 residues. Germline CDR1 reads SGHVS; CDR2 reads FQNEAQ. The DNA for the CDR3 is TGTGCCAGCAGCCAGACACGGGACACTGAAGCTTTCTTT. It is translated as CASSQTRDTEAFF. The variable domain in full, completed from reference TRBV7-8 and TRBJ1-1, reads GAGVSQSPRYKVAKRGQDVALRCDPISGHVSLFWYQQALGQGPEFLTYFQNEAQLDKSGLPSDRFFAERPEGSVSTLKIQRTQQEDSAVYLCASSQTRDTEAFFGQGTRLTVV.

CDR3: CASTWDSPIIYTEAFF. As DNA, the CDR3 is TGTGCCAGCACATGGGACAGCCCGATAATCTACACTGAAGCTTTCTTT. The V gene is TRBV21-1, the J gene TRBJ1-1; the table's D call, TRBD1, has no DNA check behind it. TRBV21-1 is a listed pseudogene. CDR3 length equals 16 residues.

CDR3 coding DNA: TGTGCCAGCAGCTCCCGGACTAGCGGGAGATACAATGAGCAGTTCTTC. Translation gives CASSSRTSGRYNEQFF. This rearrangement joins TRBV5-4 to TRBJ2-1; 13 bases agree with TRBD2. Germline V gene data show CDR1 as SGHNT and CDR2 as YYREEE (reference sequence). This CDR3 is built from 16 residues. Trimming at V came to 3 bases and at J to 4 bases, leaving 4 bases not matched to a gene.

The chain employs TRBV5-6 and TRBJ2-7, with TRBD2 matching over 13 bases. J gave up 7 bases and V 3 bases, and 7 bases lay outside the gene matches. The germline CDR1 and CDR2 sequences are SGHDT and YYEEEE. This CDR3 region has 15 residues. The CDR3 protein is CASSSLLAGGWEQYF. Written as DNA, the CDR3 is TGTGCCAGCAGCTCACTACTAGCGGGAGGGTGGGAGCAGTACTTC. The whole variable domain, filled in from reference TRBV5-6 and TRBJ2-7, reads DAGVTQSPTHLIKTRGQQVTLRCSPKSGHDTVSWYQQALGQGPQFIFQYYEEEERQRGNFPDRFSGHQFPNYSSELNVNALLLGDSALYLCASSSLLAGGWEQYFGPGTRLTVT.

This clone was detected only once. The same CDR3 arises from other DNA sequences in this sample as well. J is TRBJ2-5 and V is TRBV7-6; maybe TRBD1 (7 bases). V was trimmed by 0 bases and J by 8 bases, leaving 13 bases between them. The CDR3 extends over 14 amino acids. Germline CDR1 SGHVS, CDR2 FNYEAQ. CDR3 DNA: TGTGCCAGCAGCTTAGCGGGCAGGGGGGAAACCCAGTACTTC. Its translation is CASSLAGRGETQYF.

The sample holds a few counts of this clone. V usage is TRBV6-5 and J usage is TRBJ1-5; 7 bases align to TRBD1. Germline CDR1 and CDR2: MNHEY and SVGAGI. V trimming: 11 bases; J trimming: 0 bases; junction bases outside the gene matches: 7. The CDR3 consists of 14 residues. The CDR3 DNA reads TGTGCCGCCAGCACAGGGGATAGCAATCAGCCCCAGCATTTT. Protein sequence: CAASTGDSNQPQHF.

The chain has TRBV18 and TRBJ2-7, with D possibly TRBD1 on 6 matching bases. The V and J ends lost 3 bases and 1 base respectively, with 7 bases between them. The CDR3 has 13 amino acids. Germline CDR1 is KGHSH and CDR2 is LQKENI. In DNA, the CDR3 is TGTGCCAGCTCACCGAGGGGGTCCTACGAGCAGTACTTC. Translation: CASSPRGSYEQYF.

V and J are TRBV7-2 and TRBJ2-7; D may be TRBD2 (7 bases). The CDR3 has 15 amino acids. CDR1 and CDR2 from the germline V gene are SGHTA and FQGNSA. The ends were cut back, 5 bases at V and 6 bases at J, with 20 bases in the middle. In DNA form, the CDR3 reads TGTGCCAGCAGCCAAAGGGGGGGTCGGGAAAGCGAGCAGTACTTC. This translates into CASSQRGGRESEQYF.

The chain combines TRBV6-1 with TRBJ2-3; D gene uncertain. The V and J ends lost 1 base and 6 bases respectively, with 5 bases between them. This CDR3 contains 12 residues. Looked up from germline, CDR1 is MNHNS and CDR2 is SASEGT. The CDR3 spells CASSEVGDTQYF. The CDR3 coding sequence is TGTGCCAGCAGTGAAGTGGGGGATACGCAGTATTTT.

The genes are TRBV4-2 and TRBJ2-7; 7 nucleotides line up with TRBD2. V was pared by 4 bases and J by 1 base, with 10 bases of the junction left unmatched. Germline V CDR1 and CDR2: LGHNA, YNFKEQ. This CDR3 spans 16 amino acids. CDR3 nucleotides: TGTGCCAGCAGCCCTCTGGGGGGGGATCCTTCCTACGAGCAGTACTTC. Its protein is CASSPLGGDPSYEQYF.

As regards this clone: This sample includes further DNA sequences coding for the same CDR3. The genes are TRBV5-1 and TRBJ2-5, with TRBD2 identical over 15 bases. The CDR3 length is 18 residues. The germline V gene encodes CDR1 SGHRS and CDR2 YFSETQ. V gave up 0 bases and J gave up 4 bases; unmatched junction bases: 7. The CDR3: CASSLARTSGRAGETQYF. Written as DNA, the CDR3 is TGCGCCAGCAGCTTGGCAAGGACTAGCGGGAGGGCTGGAGAGACCCAGTACTTC.

The rearrangement uses TRBV5-1 and TRBJ2-1, with 7 positions matching TRBD2. CDR1 and CDR2 from the germline V gene are SGHRS and YFSETQ. The CDR3 sequence is 14 residues long. After removal of 5 bases from V and 0 bases from J, the junction contained 2 bases not matched to a gene. CDR3 coding DNA: TGCGCCAGCAGGCGGGAGAGCTCCTACAATGAGCAGTTCTTC. Translated, it gives CASRRESSYNEQFF.

The V call is TRBV7-6, the J call TRBJ1-4, with D possibly TRBD1 on 6 matching bases. CDR3 size: 16 residues. Germline lookup yields CDR1 SGHVS and CDR2 FNYEAQ. V lost 5 bases and J lost 3, with 16 bases in between. The DNA of the CDR3 is TGTGCCAGCAGCCCGTCTCAGGGGAGACCTAATGAAAAACTGTTTTTT. Its translation is CASSPSQGRPNEKLFF.

This chain links TRBV14 with TRBJ1-6; D might be TRBD1 (6 bases). The CDR3 loop spans 15 amino acids. Germline-derived CDR1 and CDR2 are SGHDN and FVKESK. V lost 0 bases and J lost 8, with 11 bases in between. In DNA, the CDR3 is TGTGCCAGCAGCCAAGATCTCGGGGGCTATTCACCCCTCCACTTT. It translates to CASSQDLGGYSPLHF.

V is TRBV11-1 and J is TRBJ1-2, with no clear D. The CDR3 has 11 amino acids. Germline CDR1 is SGHAT and CDR2 is FQDESV (reference sequence). V lost 2 bases, J lost 11 bases, and 9 bases lay in between. The CDR3 loop reads CASSLSGLYTF. The CDR3 DNA sequence: TGTGCCAGCAGCTTATCAGGCCTATACACCTTC. The full variable domain, in which reference TRBV11-1 and TRBJ1-2 provide the parts outside the CDR3, is EAEVAQSPRYKITEKSQAVAFWCDPISGHATLYWYRQILGQGPELLVQFQDESVVDDSQLPKDRFSAERLKGVDSTLKIQPAELGDSAMYLCASSLSGLYTFGSGTRLTVV.

The rearrangement links TRBV28 to TRBJ1-2; TRBD1 aligns across 8 bases. J was trimmed by 4 bases and V by 5 bases; bases with no gene match: 9. Germline CDR1 MDHEN, CDR2 SYDVKM. This CDR3 has 15 residues. This chain's CDR3 is CASSTPGQAAYGYTF. The DNA of the CDR3 is TGTGCCAGCAGTACCCCGGGACAGGCGGCCTATGGCTACACCTTC.

The chain joins TRBV2 to TRBJ2-1; 7 nucleotides agree with TRBD1. CDR3 length: 13 residues. Germline V gene lookup returns CDR1 SNHLY and CDR2 FYNNEI. V gave up 6 bases and J gave up 7 bases; unmatched junction bases: 6. CDR3 in DNA: TGTGCCAGCAGAAGACAGGGTGGGAATGAGCAGTTCTTC. This sequence encodes CASRRQGGNEQFF. Based on the CDR3 plus reference TRBV2 and TRBJ2-1, the full variable domain is EPEVTQTPSHQVTQMGQEVILRCVPISNHLYFYWYRQILGQKVEFLVSFYNNEISEKSEIFDDQFSVERPDGSNFTLKIRSTKLEDSAMYFCASRRQGGNEQFFGPGTRLTVL.

The rearrangement joins TRBV28 to TRBJ1-1; D not resolved. Germline assignment: CDR1 MDHEN and CDR2 SYDVKM. Trimming left V 7 bases short and J 1 base short, with 13 bases between. The CDR3 has 14 residues. This CDR3 reads CASKGPAGNTEAFF. CDR3 bases: TGTGCCAGCAAAGGTCCGGCGGGGAACACTGAAGCTTTCTTT.

The rearrangement links TRBV6-5 to TRBJ1-5; no definite D call. The CDR3 is made up of 13 amino acids. The germline gives CDR1 MNHEY, CDR2 SVGAGI. Trimming removed 5 bases from V and 8 bases from J, with 13 bases in between. This chain's CDR3 is CASSPTRGKPQHF. CDR3 in DNA: TGTGCCAGCAGTCCGACCCGAGGGAAGCCCCAGCATTTT.

The V call is TRBV7-6, the J call TRBJ1-1; 10 bases are a match to TRBD1. Germline CDR1 is SGHVS and CDR2 is FNYEAQ. This CDR3 is 15 amino acids long. After removal of 1 base from V and 4 bases from J, the junction contained 3 bases not matched to a gene. The CDR3 spells CASSLVGQGTTEAFF. In nucleotides, the CDR3 is TGTGCCAGCAGCTTAGTGGGACAGGGGACCACTGAAGCTTTCTTT. Using reference TRBV7-6 and TRBJ1-1 for the parts outside the CDR3, the full variable domain is GAGVSQSPRYKVTKRGQDVALRCDPISGHVSLYWYRQALGQGPEFLTYFNYEAQQDKSGLPNDRFSAERPEGSISTLTIQRTEQRDSAMYRCASSLVGQGTTEAFFGQGTRLTVV.

The CDR3 here is CASSQGAAYEQYF. The CDR3 coding sequence is TGTGCCAGCAGCCAGGGGGCCGCCTACGAGCAGTACTTC. The chain employs TRBV7-6 and TRBJ2-7; 8 nucleotides match TRBD1. The germline V gene encodes CDR1 SGHVS and CDR2 FNYEAQ. The CDR3 has 13 amino acids. The trim removed 5 bases at V and 2 bases at J, leaving 2 bases unmatched.

The rearrangement links TRBV15 to TRBJ2-1; 8 positions agree with TRBD1. This CDR3 is 21 amino acids long. CDR1 and CDR2 (germline): LNHNV, YYDKDF (reference sequence). The junction had 25 bases not matched to a gene; V was cut back by 7 bases and J by 2 bases. The DNA for the CDR3 is TGTGCCACCACACGGCCAGGGACACAGGGGGTCGGTCGGTCGGCCTACAATGAGCAGTTCTTC. It translates to CATTRPGTQGVGRSAYNEQFF.

This clone was observed a single time. V usage is TRBV2 and J usage is TRBJ2-7, with TRBD2 matching over 13 bases. The CDR3 length is 14 residues. Unmatched junction bases numbered 2, after V lost 7 bases and J lost 2 bases. Germline V gene sequence: CDR1 SNHLY, CDR2 FYNNEI. In DNA, the CDR3 is TGTGCCAGCAAGGGGACTAGCGGGACCTACGAGCAGTACTTC. It specifies CASKGTSGTYEQYF.

This clone has a single count. The germline gene is not matched at one end of the junction; a read error may be the cause. This rearrangement joins TRBV7-7 to TRBJ2-1; 9 bases are a match to TRBD1. The CDR3 consists of 18 residues. Germline CDR1 is SSHAT and CDR2 is FNYEAQ (reference sequence). The chain's CDR3 is CASSSRDRVSSSDNEQFF. The CDR3 DNA reads as TGTGCTAGCAGTTCACGGGACAGGGTAAGTTCAAGTGACAATGAGCAGTTCTTC.

The chain links TRBV30 to TRBJ2-4; D is ambiguous. The CDR3 covers 12 residues. Trimming took 0 bases from V and 3 from J, leaving 3 bases between them. Germline V lookup: CDR1 GTSNPN, CDR2 SVGIG (reference sequence). The CDR3 loop is CAWSVFKNIQYF. CDR3 nucleotide sequence: TGTGCCTGGAGTGTTTTCAAAAACATTCAGTACTTC.

There are a few counts of this clone. The J gene is TRBJ1-2, the V gene TRBV25-1, with D hard to call. V dropped 6 bases and J dropped 5 bases, with 10 bases sitting between them. The CDR3 has 12 amino acids. CDR1 is MGHDK, CDR2 SYGVNS, per germline. CDR3 DNA: TGTGCCAGCAGGGACCCGGGTTATGGCTACACCTTC. This encodes CASRDPGYGYTF.

V gene TRBV5-1 combines with J gene TRBJ1-3; a weak D match, TRBD1 (6 bases). V was cut by 3 bases and J by 0 bases, with 10 bases left in between. The CDR3 covers 15 residues. Germline CDR1 SGHRS, CDR2 YFSETQ. The CDR3, as DNA: TGCGCCAGCAGCTCAGGACAGCGCTCTGGAAACACCATATATTTT. The encoded protein is CASSSGQRSGNTIYF.

The chain uses TRBV19 and TRBJ1-3; D is ambiguous. This CDR3 spans 16 amino acids. CDR1 and CDR2 from the germline V gene are LNHDA and SQIVND (reference sequence). Trimming stripped 7 bases from V and 0 bases from J, with 16 bases between. The CDR3 sequence: CASTERGAFSGNTIYF. The CDR3 DNA reads as TGTGCCAGTACCGAGCGGGGAGCCTTCTCTGGAAACACCATATATTTT.

The genes are TRBV6-1 and TRBJ1-2, with 8 bases lining up with TRBD1. The CDR3 runs 13 residues. Germline assignment: CDR1 MNHNS and CDR2 SASEGT. With 6 bases clipped from V and 4 bases from J, the junction kept 4 bases outside the gene matches. CDR3 DNA: TGTGCCAGCAGGGATACAGGGGGCTATGGCTACACCTTC. It yields the protein CASRDTGGYGYTF.

This chain uses TRBV2 with TRBJ2-3; D tentatively fits TRBD1 or TRBD2 (6 bases each). This CDR3 is 15 amino acids long. The germline V gene encodes CDR1 SNHLY and CDR2 FYNNEI. V shed 5 bases and J shed 0 bases, with 12 bases lying between them. The CDR3 DNA sequence: TGTGCCAGCAGTAGGGGGGCGGGAAGCACAGATACGCAGTATTTT. Translated: CASSRGAGSTDTQYF.

V usage is TRBV18 and J usage is TRBJ1-2; perhaps TRBD1 as D (6 bases). Trimming stripped 6 bases from V and 0 bases from J, with 14 bases between. Germline V gives CDR1 KGHSH, CDR2 LQKENI. CDR3 length equals 15 residues. Here the CDR3 reads CASSQGRTANYGYTF. The CDR3 DNA sequence: TGTGCCAGCTCGCAGGGTCGGACAGCTAACTATGGCTACACCTTC.